A selection of T cell receptor beta chains follows, all from one sample in a study of CD8+ T cells in alopecia areata. TCRdb's copy holds only in-frame clones and misses some; the assay was immunoSEQ multiplex PCR. The sample yields about 200,000 clones, just over 55% seen once. The sequencing input was CD8+ T cells sorted from blood. The receptors stem from a human donor in good health. The CDR3 runs from the conserved cysteine through the conserved F or W. D genes are given only for firm matches. Clone size is not always given. Where it is, it says once, few, many or a class for expanded clones.

>TRBV23-1|-|-|TRBJ2-1
CASSPHNQGKAYNEQFF
TGCGCCAGCAGTCCCCATAATCAGGGGAAGGCCTACAATGAGCAGTTCTTC
>TRBV2|-|-|TRBJ1-2
CASGTKTLDYGYTF
TGTGCCAGCGGGACCAAAACACTTGACTATGGCTACACCTTC
>TRBV27|-|-|TRBJ2-5
CASSLSSRLQETQYF
TGTGCCAGCAGTTTATCGTCGAGGCTCCAAGAGACCCAGTACTTC
>TRBV29-1|few|-|TRBJ2-5
CSVVRETQYF
TGCAGCGTTGTTCGAGAGACCCAGTACTTC
>TRBV11-2|-|-|TRBJ2-1
CASSLVLGSHNEQFF
TGTGCCAGCAGCTTAGTTTTAGGGTCCCACAATGAGCAGTTCTTC
>TRBV14|few|TRBD2|TRBJ2-7
CASSLLAGGYEQYF
TGTGCCAGCAGCCTACTAGCGGGGGGCTACGAGCAGTACTTC
>TRBV4-1|-|-|TRBJ2-2
CASSQDWGAGELFF
TGCGCCAGCAGCCAAGATTGGGGAGCCGGGGAGCTGTTTTTT
>TRBV6-4|few|TRBD2|TRBJ2-1
CASSVSGGGADEQFF
TGTGCCAGCAGTGTCTCTGGCGGGGGGGCGGATGAGCAGTTCTTC
>TRBV5-1|-|TRBD1|TRBJ2-7
CASSLVQGGTREQYF
TGCGCCAGCAGCTTGGTACAGGGGGGAACGAGAGAGCAGTACTTC
>TRBV13|-|TRBD2|TRBJ2-7
CASSPGLAYEQYF
TGTGCCAGCAGTCCGGGACTAGCATACGAGCAGTACTTC
>TRBV29-1|-|TRBD1|TRBJ1-1
CSVLGQGVTEAFF
TGCAGCGTGCTGGGACAGGGGGTCACTGAAGCTTTCTTT
>TRBV4-1|once|-|TRBJ2-5
CASSHPSVGGPQETQYF
TGCGCCAGCAGCCACCCCAGCGTGGGGGGGCCACAAGAGACCCAGTACTTC
>TRBV2|-|-|TRBJ1-1
CASSGGRGTEAFF
TGTGCCAGCAGTGGCGGGCGGGGGACTGAAGCTTTCTTT
>TRBV15|-|-|TRBJ1-1
CATSRSLGDTEAFF
TGTGCCACCAGCAGGAGCCTGGGGGACACTGAAGCTTTCTTT
>TRBV25-1|-|-|TRBJ1-2
CASSADGHGYTF
TGTGCCAGCAGTGCGGACGGCCATGGCTACACCTTC
>TRBV7-9|-|-|TRBJ2-5
CASRKAGVQETQYF
TGTGCCAGCAGAAAAGCCGGGGTCCAAGAGACCCAGTACTTC
>TRBV5-6|-|-|TRBJ1-5
CASSLGSNQPQHF
TGTGCCAGCAGCTTGGGAAGCAATCAGCCCCAGCATTTT
>TRBV6-5|-|-|TRBJ1-4
CASSPGSLGEKLFF
TGTGCCAGCAGTCCGGGGAGTCTGGGTGAAAAACTGTTTTTT
>TRBV4-1|-|-|TRBJ2-5
CASSLFPHQETQYF
TGCGCCAGCAGCCTCTTCCCGCATCAAGAGACCCAGTACTTC
>TRBV30|-|TRBD1|TRBJ2-6
CAWSVPYRGVGANVLTF
TGTGCCTGGAGTGTACCTTACAGGGGCGTTGGGGCCAACGTCCTGACTTTC